This TCR beta chain was retrieved from a study of regulatory and conventional T cells in RAG deficiency. Genomic DNA came from blood conventional CD4+ T cells gated CD25-low CD127-high. The assay was immunoSEQ multiplex PCR, and TCRdb's table has in-frame clones only and misses some. The sample yields about 29,000 clones, 90% to 95% seen once. A single count supports this clone. In germline, CDR1 is MNHNS, CDR2 SASEGT. This CDR3 spans 13 amino acids. V was shortened by 7 bases and J by 2 bases, with 8 bases between the two germline ends. These data are also associated with another study on regulatory T cells. That source notes: Primers: 52 TRBV forward and 13 TRBJ reverse.

This TCR derives from a human donor in good health. Sequenced input: CD25- CD4+ T cells sorted from blood. The genes are TRBV6-1 and TRBJ2-2, with D tentatively TRBD1 (6 bases). CDR3 bases: TGTGCCAGCAAGGACAGCAACACCGGGGAGCTGTTTTTT. Encoded protein: CASKDSNTGELFF.